A selection of T cell receptor beta chains follows, all from one sample in a study of T cell changes during pregnancy in multiple sclerosis. The table came from immunoSEQ multiplex PCR; TCRdb's copy has only in-frame clones and leaves some out. The table records nearly 110,000 clones, about 90% of them present only once. The sample here was peripheral blood, taken before pregnancy. Receptors originate from a female donor with multiple sclerosis, enrolled in a pregnancy study. The CDR3 runs from the conserved cysteine through the conserved F or W.

>TRBV15|TRBJ2-3
CATSRDRRGGADTQYF
>TRBV30|TRBJ2-7
CAWSKTGYEQYF
>TRBV6-1|TRBJ2-2
CASSLFPGQSGELFF
>TRBV6-4|TRBJ2-3
CASSDGGQGGTDTQYF
>TRBV27|TRBJ2-1
CASSSTGGAYNEQFF
>TRBV30|TRBJ2-7
CAWSVGGLEQYF
>TRBV6-4|TRBJ1-5
CASSDLDRGDQPQHF
>TRBV14|TRBJ1-3
CASSRRQGPSSGNTIYF
>TRBV7-2|TRBJ2-3
CASSQIYRGGLDTQYF
>TRBV9|TRBJ2-5
CASSVGFSVSGGQETQYF
>TRBV7-6|TRBJ2-1
CASSLDSYNEQFF
>TRBV27|TRBJ2-1
CASSLSSSNEQFF
>TRBV7-6|TRBJ2-3
CASSLVSSAGVFADTQYF
>TRBV5-1|TRBJ2-7
CASSPGGLGVSYEQYF
>TRBV20-1|TRBJ2-5
CSAKPKETQYF
>TRBV7-3|TRBJ2-3
CASSLLPVGASGSADTQYF
>TRBV19|TRBJ2-7
CASSGLASSYEQYF
>TRBV7-2|TRBJ2-6
CASSPRDLLGANVLTF
>TRBV6-1|TRBJ1-4
CASSQYTTNEKLFF
>TRBV14|TRBJ1-4
CASSQAAEFNEKLFF
>TRBV6-5|TRBJ2-7
CASRRARDEQYF
>TRBV5-4|TRBJ2-3
CASSLGRRGGLDTQYF
>TRBV2|TRBJ1-5
CASSDSTGGSNQPQHF
>TRBV6-1|TRBJ2-7
CASSDPRDRDYEQYF
>TRBV7-2|TRBJ2-7
CASSPRSGSDEQYF
>TRBV10-3|TRBJ2-1
CAISDGRDNLGDEQFF
>TRBV7-2|TRBJ1-1
CASSYDRNTEAFF
>TRBV18|TRBJ2-7
CASSPVVAREGLYEQYF
>TRBV7-2|TRBJ2-3
CASSSWAGGSTDTQYF